This TCR beta chain emerged from a study of blood T cell repertoires in COVID-19. Study information: T cells, B-cell-depleted T cells, or PBMCs provided the cDNA or gDNA that served as material.

In the source study's methods: For nucleated cells, counts were estimated from reference gene primer amplification. The table came from immunoSEQ multiplex PCR; TCRdb's copy has only in-frame clones and leaves some out. D and trimming were read from the DNA, whereas the V and J calls and clone size are those reported in that table. Among about 260,000 clones, roughly 87% were seen once, and the ten largest hold 2.2%. CDR3 length equals 15 residues. The V gene's germline CDR1 is SGHVS and CDR2 FQNEAQ. Losses at the gene ends were 1 base for V and 4 bases for J; bases not matched to a gene: 4. The sequencing sample was made of peripheral blood. V gene TRBV7-8 combines with J gene TRBJ1-1; 9 bases line up with TRBD1. This clonotype was obtained from a woman in her 50s who had recovered from COVID-19. The DNA of the CDR3 is TGTGCCAGCAGCTTAGGTTGGACAGGGGCCACTGAAGCTTTCTTT. It translates to CASSLGWTGATEAFF.